This T cell receptor beta chain emerged from a study of cytotoxic CD8 clonotypes in ibrutinib-treated CLL. As for this clone: Its antigen is unidentified.

Generated by immunoSEQ multiplex PCR, the TCRdb table keeps only in-frame clones and is missing some. The table lists 20,000 to 30,000 clones, roughly 70% of them singletons, with over 35% in the top ten. Regarding the study as a whole: Sample timing was unmatched between remission and later-progressing patients; lymph nodes unstudied. On treatment, the uncommon public clonotypes contracted or remained stable. At the start, clonality exceeded age-matched healthy donors and followed circulating CD8+ T-cell counts.

Germline CDR1 MNHEY, CDR2 SVGAGI. CDR3 length equals 13 residues. J was trimmed by 4 bases and V by 6 bases; bases with no gene match: 2. Sequences were derived from PBMCs, sampled after 12 months of ibrutinib treatment. The TCR comes from a human donor with chronic lymphocytic leukemia. The V gene is TRBV6-5, the J gene TRBJ1-3; TRBD1 agrees at 8 bases. The CDR3 DNA is TGTGCCAGCAGCAGGGGGCGCGGAAACACCATATATTTT. Its protein product is CASSRGRGNTIYF.